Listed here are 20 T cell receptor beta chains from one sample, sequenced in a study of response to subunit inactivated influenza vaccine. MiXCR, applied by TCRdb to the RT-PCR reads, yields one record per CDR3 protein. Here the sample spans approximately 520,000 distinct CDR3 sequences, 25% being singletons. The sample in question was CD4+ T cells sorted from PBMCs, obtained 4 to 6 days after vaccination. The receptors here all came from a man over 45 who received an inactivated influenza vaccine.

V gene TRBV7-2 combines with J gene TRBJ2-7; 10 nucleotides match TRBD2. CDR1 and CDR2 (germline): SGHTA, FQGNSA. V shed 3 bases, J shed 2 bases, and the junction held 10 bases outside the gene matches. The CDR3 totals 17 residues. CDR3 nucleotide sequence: TGTGCCAGCAGCTTGAGCGGGAGGGGAAGGAAGACCTACGAGCAGTACTTC. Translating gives CASSLSGRGRKTYEQYF.

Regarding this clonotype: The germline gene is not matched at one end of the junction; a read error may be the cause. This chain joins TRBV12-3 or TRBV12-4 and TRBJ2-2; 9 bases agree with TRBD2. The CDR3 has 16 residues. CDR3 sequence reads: CVSSPAGAGGFGELFF. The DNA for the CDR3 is TGTGTCAGCAGTCCGGCCGGTGCGGGGGGGTTCGGGGAGCTGTTTTTT.

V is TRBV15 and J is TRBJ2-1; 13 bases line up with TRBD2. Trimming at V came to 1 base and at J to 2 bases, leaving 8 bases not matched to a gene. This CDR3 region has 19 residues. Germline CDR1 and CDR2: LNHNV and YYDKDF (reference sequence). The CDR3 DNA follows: TGTGCCACCAGCAGAGCCTCACTAGCGGGAGGGAACCCCTACAATGAGCAGTTCTTC. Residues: CATSRASLAGGNPYNEQFF.

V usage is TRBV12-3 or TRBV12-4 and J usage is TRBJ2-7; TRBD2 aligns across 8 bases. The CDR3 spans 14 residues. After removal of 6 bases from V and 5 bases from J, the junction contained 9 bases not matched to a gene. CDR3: CASSPIRGGHEQYF. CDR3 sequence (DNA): TGTGCCAGCAGCCCTATCCGGGGGGGCCACGAGCAGTACTTC.

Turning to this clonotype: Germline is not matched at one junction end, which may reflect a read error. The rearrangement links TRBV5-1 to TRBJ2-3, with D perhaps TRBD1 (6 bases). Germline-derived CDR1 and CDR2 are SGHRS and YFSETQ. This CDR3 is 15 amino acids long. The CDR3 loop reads CASTLGAGSTDTQYF. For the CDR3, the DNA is TGCGCCAGCACCTTGGGGGCAGGTAGCACAGATACGCAGTATTTT.

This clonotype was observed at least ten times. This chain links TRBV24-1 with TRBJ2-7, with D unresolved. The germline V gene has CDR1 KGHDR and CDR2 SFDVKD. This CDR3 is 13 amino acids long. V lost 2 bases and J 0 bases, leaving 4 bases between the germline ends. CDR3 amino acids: CATSDSSSYEQYF. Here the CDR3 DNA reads TGTGCCACCAGTGATTCTAGCTCCTACGAGCAGTACTTC.

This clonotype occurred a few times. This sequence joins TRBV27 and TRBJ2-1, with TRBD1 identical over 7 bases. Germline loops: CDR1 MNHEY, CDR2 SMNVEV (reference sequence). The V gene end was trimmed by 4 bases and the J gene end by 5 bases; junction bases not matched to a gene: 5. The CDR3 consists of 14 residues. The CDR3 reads CASSSRTGHNEQFF. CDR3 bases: TGTGCCAGCAGTTCCCGGACAGGCCACAATGAGCAGTTCTTC.

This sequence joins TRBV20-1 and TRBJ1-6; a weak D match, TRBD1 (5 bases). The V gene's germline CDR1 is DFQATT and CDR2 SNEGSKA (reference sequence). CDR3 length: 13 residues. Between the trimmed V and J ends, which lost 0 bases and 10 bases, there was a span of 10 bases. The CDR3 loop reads CSAREGVGSPLHF. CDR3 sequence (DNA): TGCAGTGCTAGAGAAGGGGTTGGGTCACCCCTCCACTTT.

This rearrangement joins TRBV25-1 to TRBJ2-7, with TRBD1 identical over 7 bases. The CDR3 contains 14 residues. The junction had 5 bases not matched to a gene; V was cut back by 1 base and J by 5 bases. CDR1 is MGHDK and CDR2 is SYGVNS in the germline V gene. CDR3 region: CASSEFNRGHEQYF. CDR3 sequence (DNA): TGTGCCAGCAGTGAATTCAATAGGGGGCACGAGCAGTACTTC.

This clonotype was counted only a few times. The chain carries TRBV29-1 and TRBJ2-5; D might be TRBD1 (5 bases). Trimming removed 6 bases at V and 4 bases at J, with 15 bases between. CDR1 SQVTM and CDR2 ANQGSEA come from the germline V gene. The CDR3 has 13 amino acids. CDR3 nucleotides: TGCAGCGTGGGGCGTAAGGGTCCAGAGACCCAGTACTTC. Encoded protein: CSVGRKGPETQYF.

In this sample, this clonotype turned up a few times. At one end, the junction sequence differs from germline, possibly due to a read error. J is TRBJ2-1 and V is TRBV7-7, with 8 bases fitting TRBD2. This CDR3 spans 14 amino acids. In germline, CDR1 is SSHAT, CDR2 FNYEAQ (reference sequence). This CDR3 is CASSLSGTSNEQFF. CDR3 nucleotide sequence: TGTGCTAGCAGCTTATCCGGGACTAGCAATGAGCAGTTCTTC.

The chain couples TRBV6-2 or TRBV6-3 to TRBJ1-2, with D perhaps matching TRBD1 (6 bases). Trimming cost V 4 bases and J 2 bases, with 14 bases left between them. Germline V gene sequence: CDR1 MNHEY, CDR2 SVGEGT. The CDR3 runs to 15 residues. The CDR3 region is CASSLPGAYNYGYTF. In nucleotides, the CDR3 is TGTGCCAGCAGTTTACCGGGGGCGTACAACTATGGCTACACCTTC.

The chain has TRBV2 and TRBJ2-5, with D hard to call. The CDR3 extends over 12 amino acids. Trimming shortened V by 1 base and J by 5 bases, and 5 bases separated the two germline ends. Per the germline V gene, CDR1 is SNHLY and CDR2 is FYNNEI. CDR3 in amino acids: CASSEDVETQYF. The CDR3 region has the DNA TGTGCCAGCAGTGAAGATGTGGAGACCCAGTACTTC.

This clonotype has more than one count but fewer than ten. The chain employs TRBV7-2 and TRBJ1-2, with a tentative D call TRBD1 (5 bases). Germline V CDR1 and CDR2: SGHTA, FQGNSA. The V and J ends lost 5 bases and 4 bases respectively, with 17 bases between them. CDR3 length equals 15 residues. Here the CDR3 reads CASSQRDGPLYGYTF. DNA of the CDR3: TGTGCCAGCAGCCAACGGGACGGACCTCTCTATGGCTACACCTTC.

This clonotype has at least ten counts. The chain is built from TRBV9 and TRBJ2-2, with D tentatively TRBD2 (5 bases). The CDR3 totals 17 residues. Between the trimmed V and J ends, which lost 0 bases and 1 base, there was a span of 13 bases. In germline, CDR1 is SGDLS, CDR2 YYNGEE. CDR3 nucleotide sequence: TGTGCCAGCAGCGTAGTAGCGCGGACCCTGAACACCGGGGAGCTGTTTTTT. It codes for CASSVVARTLNTGELFF. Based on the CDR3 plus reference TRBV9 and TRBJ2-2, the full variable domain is DSGVTQTPKHLITATGQRVTLRCSPRSGDLSVYWYQQSLDQGLQFLIQYYNGEERAKGNILERFSAQQFPDLHSELNLSSLELGDSALYFCASSVVARTLNTGELFFGEGSRLTVL.

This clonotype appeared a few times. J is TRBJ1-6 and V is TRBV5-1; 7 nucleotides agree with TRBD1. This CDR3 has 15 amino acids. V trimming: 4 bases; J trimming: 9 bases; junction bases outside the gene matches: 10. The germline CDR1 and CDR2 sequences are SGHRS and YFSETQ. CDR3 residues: CASSTSGTASSPLHF. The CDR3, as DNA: TGCGCCAGCAGCACGTCCGGGACAGCCTCTTCACCCCTCCACTTT.

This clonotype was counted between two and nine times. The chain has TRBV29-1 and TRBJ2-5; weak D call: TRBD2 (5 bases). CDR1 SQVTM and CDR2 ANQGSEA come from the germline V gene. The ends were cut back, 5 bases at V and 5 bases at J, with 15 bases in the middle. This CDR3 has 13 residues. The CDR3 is CSVNLRVAETQYF. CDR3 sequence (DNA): TGCAGCGTTAATTTGAGGGTAGCGGAGACCCAGTACTTC.

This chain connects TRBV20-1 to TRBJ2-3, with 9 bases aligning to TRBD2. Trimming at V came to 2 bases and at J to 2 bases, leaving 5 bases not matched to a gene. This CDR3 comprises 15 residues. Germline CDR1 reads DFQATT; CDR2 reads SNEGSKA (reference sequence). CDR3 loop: CSARRPSGATDTQYF. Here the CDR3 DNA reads TGCAGTGCTAGAAGGCCTAGCGGGGCCACAGATACGCAGTATTTT.

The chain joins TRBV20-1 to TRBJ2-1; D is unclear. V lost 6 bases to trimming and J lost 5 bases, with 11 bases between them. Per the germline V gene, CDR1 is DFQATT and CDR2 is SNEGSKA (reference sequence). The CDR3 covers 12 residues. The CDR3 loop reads CSANRQHNEQFF. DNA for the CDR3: TGCAGTGCCAACCGGCAGCACAATGAGCAGTTCTTC.

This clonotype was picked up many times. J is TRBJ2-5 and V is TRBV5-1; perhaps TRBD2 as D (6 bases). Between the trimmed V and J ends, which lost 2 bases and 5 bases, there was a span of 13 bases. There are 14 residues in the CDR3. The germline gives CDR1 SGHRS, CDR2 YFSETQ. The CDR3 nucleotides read TGCGCCAGCAGCTTACAGCGAGGAGGGGAGACCCAGTACTTC. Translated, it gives CASSLQRGGETQYF.